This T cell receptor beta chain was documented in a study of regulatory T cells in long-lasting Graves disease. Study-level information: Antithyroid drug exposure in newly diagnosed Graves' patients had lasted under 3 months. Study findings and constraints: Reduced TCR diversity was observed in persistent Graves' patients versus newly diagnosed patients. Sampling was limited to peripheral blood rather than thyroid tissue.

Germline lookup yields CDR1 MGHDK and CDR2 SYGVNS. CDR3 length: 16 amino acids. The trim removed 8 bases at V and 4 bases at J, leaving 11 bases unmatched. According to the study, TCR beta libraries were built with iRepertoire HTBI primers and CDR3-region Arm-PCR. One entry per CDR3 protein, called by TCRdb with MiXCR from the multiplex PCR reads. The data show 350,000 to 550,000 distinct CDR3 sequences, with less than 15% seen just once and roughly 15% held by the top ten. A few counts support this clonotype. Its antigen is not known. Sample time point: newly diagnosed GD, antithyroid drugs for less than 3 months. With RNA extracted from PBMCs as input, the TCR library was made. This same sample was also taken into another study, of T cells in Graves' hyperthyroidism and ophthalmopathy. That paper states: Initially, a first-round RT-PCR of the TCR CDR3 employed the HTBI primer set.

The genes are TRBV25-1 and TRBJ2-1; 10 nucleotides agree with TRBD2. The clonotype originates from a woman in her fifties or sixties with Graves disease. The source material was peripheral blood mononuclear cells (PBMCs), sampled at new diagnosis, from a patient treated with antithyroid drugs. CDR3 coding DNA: TGTGCCAGCGGGCCACTGACTAGCGGGCCATACAATGAGCAGTTCTTC. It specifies CASGPLTSGPYNEQFF.